Each of the 27 T cell receptor beta chains below was sequenced from the same sample in a study of beta chain features in type 1 diabetes. General study findings and limits: For Type 1 diabetes patients, all four CD4+ subsets carried TCRB CDR3s that were moderately but significantly shorter.

These TCRs are of unknown antigen specificity. The whole isolated RNA underwent reverse transcription, so sequencing captured expressed TCRB transcripts. Assay: immunoSEQ multiplex PCR; the TCRdb copy retains only in-frame clones and omits some. The sample contains 630,000 or so clones, around an eighth of which appear only once. Sample: naive CD4+ T cells from blood. These receptors were obtained from a man aged 18 to 29 with type 1 diabetes.

This chain links TRBV28 with TRBJ2-6, with TRBD1 identical over 11 bases. Unmatched junction bases numbered 7, after V lost 3 bases and J lost 0 bases. CDR3 length: 19 residues. CDR1 and CDR2 (germline): MDHEN, SYDVKM. This chain's CDR3 is CASSFVDRGPPSGANVLTF. In DNA, the CDR3 is TGTGCCAGCAGTTTTGTGGACAGGGGGCCTCCCTCTGGGGCCAACGTCCTGACTTTC.

A few counts support this clone. V and J are TRBV27 and TRBJ1-2, with D possibly being TRBD1 (5 bases). CDR1 and CDR2 from the germline V gene are MNHEY and SMNVEV (reference sequence). V lost 6 bases to trimming and J lost 4 bases, with 15 bases between them. The CDR3 totals 14 residues. CDR3 loop: CASRTVREGYGYTF. The CDR3 DNA reads as TGTGCCAGCAGGACCGTCAGGGAGGGCTATGGCTACACCTTC.

There are a few counts of this clone. The chain couples TRBV4-3 to TRBJ1-4; 8 bases line up with TRBD1. The CDR3 has 15 residues. The ends lost 2 bases at V and 10 bases at J; junction bases unmatched: 9. CDR1 is LGHNA, CDR2 YSLEER, per germline. CDR3 nucleotide sequence: TGCGCCAGCAGCCAACCCGTGGCGGGGACAGGAAAACTGTTTTTT. Amino acid sequence: CASSQPVAGTGKLFF.

Comment on this clone: The same CDR3 is also encoded by other DNA sequences in this sample. The V call is TRBV20-1, the J call TRBJ2-3; D gene uncertain. Trimming removed 2 bases from V and 2 bases from J, with 2 bases in between. Looked up from germline, CDR1 is DFQATT and CDR2 is SNEGSKA (reference sequence). The CDR3 runs to 11 residues. As DNA, the CDR3 is TGCAGTGCTAGATACACAGATACGCAGTATTTT. Protein: CSARYTDTQYF.

This clone was observed a handful of times. Other DNA sequences in the same sample also yield this CDR3. J is TRBJ1-2 and V is TRBV30; the D is unclear. V was cut by 2 bases and J by 1 base, with 5 bases left in between. In germline, CDR1 is GTSNPN, CDR2 SVGIG (reference sequence). This CDR3 region has 12 residues. The CDR3 region has the DNA TGTGCCTGGAGTACGGGTAACTATGGCTACACCTTC. The encoded protein is CAWSTGNYGYTF.

This clone was observed a handful of times. The junction does not match germline at one end; this may be a read error. The chain recombines TRBV30 with TRBJ1-1; possible D gene TRBD1, 5 bases. The V gene's germline CDR1 is GTSNPN and CDR2 SVGIG (reference sequence). The CDR3 is made up of 12 amino acids. CDR3 DNA sequence: TGTGCCTCGTACTCAGGGAACCCTGAAGCTTTCTTT. It translates to CASYSGNPEAFF. The full variable domain, its missing parts supplied by reference TRBV30 and TRBJ1-1, is SQTIHQWPATLVQPVGSPLSLECTVEGTSNPNLYWYRQAAGRGLQLLFYSVGIGQISSEVPQNLSASRPQDRQFILSSKKLLLSDSGFYLCASYSGNPEAFFGQGTRLTVV.

The chain links TRBV7-2 to TRBJ1-1, with D hard to call. Germline assignment: CDR1 SGHTA and CDR2 FQGNSA. The CDR3 sequence is 14 residues long. The V and J ends lost 7 bases and 2 bases respectively, with 14 bases between them. CDR3 sequence: CASTPRGDNTEAFF. CDR3 coding DNA: TGTGCCAGCACCCCACGGGGAGATAACACTGAAGCTTTCTTT. Supplemented by reference TRBV7-2 and TRBJ1-1, the full variable domain reads GAGVSQSPSNKVTEKGKDVELRCDPISGHTALYWYRQSLGQGLEFLIYFQGNSAPDKSGLPSDRFSAERTGGSVSTLTIQRTQQEDSAVYLCASTPRGDNTEAFFGQGTRLTVV.

V gene TRBV7-2 combines with J gene TRBJ2-5; D call uncertain. Germline values: CDR1 SGHTA, CDR2 FQGNSA. The CDR3 has 14 residues. Trimming pared 4 bases from V and 1 base from J, leaving 10 bases between. Written as DNA, the CDR3 is TGTGCCAGCAGCTCCTGGTATCCCCAAGAGACCCAGTACTTC. Amino acids: CASSSWYPQETQYF.

The J gene is TRBJ2-3, the V gene TRBV7-3, with D tentatively TRBD1 (5 bases). V was shortened by 6 bases and J by 2 bases, with 12 bases between the two germline ends. The CDR3 length is 14 residues. The V gene's germline CDR1 is SGHTA and CDR2 FQGTGA. The CDR3 DNA reads TGTGCCAGCAGGGCAGGGAAAAACACAGATACGCAGTATTTT. As protein: CASRAGKNTDTQYF. Full variable domain (outside the CDR3, taken from reference TRBV7-3 and TRBJ2-3): GAGVSQTPSNKVTEKGKYVELRCDPISGHTALYWYRQSLGQGPEFLIYFQGTGAADDSGLPNDRFFAVRPEGSVSTLKIQRTERGDSAVYLCASRAGKNTDTQYFGPGTRLTVL.

The genes are TRBV4-2 and TRBJ1-1; 8 bases align to TRBD1. Germline V CDR1 and CDR2: LGHNA, YNFKEQ. The CDR3 runs 12 residues. Unmatched junction bases numbered 3, after V lost 4 bases and J lost 8 bases. The CDR3 spells CASSPGDREAFF. The CDR3 DNA reads as TGTGCCAGCAGCCCGGGGGACAGGGAAGCTTTCTTT.

The J gene is TRBJ1-6, the V gene TRBV5-1, with D hard to call. The CDR3 is 13 amino acids. Germline CDR1 reads SGHRS; CDR2 reads YFSETQ. V lost 2 bases, J lost 11 bases, and 11 bases lay in between. This CDR3 is CASSFFEGTPLHF. CDR3 sequence (DNA): TGCGCCAGCAGCTTTTTTGAGGGTACACCCCTCCACTTT.

The V and J genes are TRBV10-3 and TRBJ1-1; possible D gene TRBD1, 6 bases. Germline CDR1 reads ENHRY; CDR2 reads SYGVKD. This CDR3 region has 14 residues. The germline V and J ends were trimmed by 7 bases and 5 bases, with 17 bases remaining between them. CDR3 in DNA: TGTGCCATCACCGACCCTACCACAGGGACTGAAGCTTTCTTT. The encoded protein is CAITDPTTGTEAFF.

The chain recombines TRBV2 with TRBJ2-5; D not resolved. The CDR3 runs to 14 residues. Germline lookup yields CDR1 SNHLY and CDR2 FYNNEI. The V end was cut by 6 bases, the J end by 1 base, with 12 bases between. CDR3 sequence (DNA): TGTGCCAGCAGCGCCGGACGGTCCCAAGAGACCCAGTACTTC. Amino acid sequence: CASSAGRSQETQYF.

This clone has more than one count but fewer than ten. The chain recombines TRBV29-1 with TRBJ1-1; unclear D gene. The germline CDR1 and CDR2 sequences are SQVTM and ANQGSEA. The CDR3 spans 13 residues. The V end lost 3 bases, the J end lost 5 bases, and 13 bases lay between the germline ends. DNA of the CDR3: TGCAGCGTTGATAGGGCGCAAGTGACTGAAGCTTTCTTT. Protein sequence: CSVDRAQVTEAFF.

The CDR3, as DNA: TGTGCCAGCAGCTCTCTGGCCTCACAGGACGAGCAGTTCTTC. Its translation is CASSSLASQDEQFF. V is TRBV5-6 and J is TRBJ2-1; D may be TRBD1 (5 bases). Germline V gene data show CDR1 as SGHDT and CDR2 as YYEEEE. V lost 3 bases and J 10 bases, leaving 17 bases between the germline ends. This CDR3 contains 14 residues.

The chain uses TRBV9 and TRBJ2-1, with TRBD2 as a possible D gene (6 bases). CDR1 is SGDLS and CDR2 is YYNGEE in the germline V gene. CDR3 length: 14 amino acids. V shed 4 bases and J shed 9 bases, with 17 bases lying between them. The CDR3 nucleotides read TGTGCCAGCAGCCCGCGGGATTACTTTTTTGAGCAGTTCTTC. Its translation is CASSPRDYFFEQFF.

The table lists this clone with a few counts. The rearrangement links TRBV4-1 to TRBJ2-2; D may correspond to TRBD1 or TRBD2 (5 bases each). V was clipped by 3 bases and J by 0 bases, with 17 bases between them. The CDR3 sequence is 18 residues long. Germline lookup yields CDR1 MGHRA and CDR2 YSYEKL. The CDR3: CASSHPETGRTNTGELFF. The CDR3 DNA is TGCGCCAGCAGCCATCCCGAGACGGGACGGACGAACACCGGGGAGCTGTTTTTT.

The V gene is TRBV7-2, the J gene TRBJ2-3; 12 bases are shared with TRBD2. Losses at the gene ends were 6 bases for V and 4 bases for J; bases not matched to a gene: 11. The CDR3 contains 17 residues. CDR1 and CDR2 from the germline V gene are SGHTA and FQGNSA. The CDR3 region has the DNA TGTGCCAGCAGGAGGCAACTAGCGGGGGGTGCCGCAGATACGCAGTATTTT. Translated: CASRRQLAGGAADTQYF.

This clone was observed a few times. V is TRBV29-1 and J is TRBJ1-1, with 7 bases aligning to TRBD1. CDR1 and CDR2 (germline): SQVTM, ANQGSEA. The CDR3 has 14 amino acids. With V trimmed by 8 bases and J by 3 bases, 12 bases remained unmatched. The CDR3 loop reads CSISVPTGYTEAFF. CDR3 nucleotides: TGCAGCATCTCAGTCCCGACAGGGTACACTGAAGCTTTCTTT.

The table lists this clone with a few counts. The chain joins TRBV13 to TRBJ2-3; D is perhaps TRBD2 (6 bases). The CDR3 sequence is 15 residues long. From germline, CDR1 is PRHDT and CDR2 FYEKMQ (reference sequence). Trimming removed 5 bases at V and 0 bases at J, with 12 bases between. The CDR3 region is CASSPGTPSTDTQYF. CDR3 nucleotides: TGTGCCAGCAGCCCCGGGACTCCTAGCACAGATACGCAGTATTTT. The complete variable domain, with remaining parts taken from reference TRBV13 and TRBJ2-3, reads AAGVIQSPRHLIKEKRETATLKCYPIPRHDTVYWYQQGPGQDPQFLISFYEKMQSDKGSIPDRFSAQQFSDYHSELNMSSLELGDSALYFCASSPGTPSTDTQYFGPGTRLTVL.

The rearrangement joins TRBV25-1 to TRBJ1-6; 9 nucleotides line up with TRBD1. Trimming removed 3 bases from V and 6 bases from J; junction bases left unmatched: 6. The CDR3 is made up of 16 amino acids. The germline gives CDR1 MGHDK, CDR2 SYGVNS. DNA for the CDR3: TGTGCCAGCAGTGACCGGACAGGGGCCCCTAATTCACCCCTCCACTTT. Protein product: CASSDRTGAPNSPLHF.

This chain connects TRBV29-1 to TRBJ1-4, with no clear D. There are 11 residues in the CDR3. The germline V and J ends were trimmed by 3 bases and 4 bases, with 3 bases remaining between them. The germline V gene has CDR1 SQVTM and CDR2 ANQGSEA. The CDR3 loop is CSVDDNEKLFF. DNA of the CDR3: TGCAGCGTTGATGATAATGAAAAACTGTTTTTT.

In its sample, this clone was seen a few times. The chain recombines TRBV6-6 with TRBJ2-1, with 7 bases that match TRBD2. Germline values: CDR1 MNHNY, CDR2 SVGAGI (reference sequence). The CDR3 is made up of 15 amino acids. Losses at the gene ends were 1 base for V and 3 bases for J; bases not matched to a gene: 3. For the CDR3, the DNA is TGTGCCAGCAGTTACTGGGGGGAGGGCTACAATGAGCAGTTCTTC. Translated: CASSYWGEGYNEQFF.

A few counts support this clone. V gene TRBV30 combines with J gene TRBJ2-1, with 8 positions matching TRBD1. V trimming: 5 bases; J trimming: 1 base; junction bases outside the gene matches: 16. The germline CDR1 and CDR2 sequences are GTSNPN and SVGIG (reference sequence). The CDR3 is 18 residues long. The CDR3 sequence is CAWSSGQGATLSYNEQFF. The CDR3 DNA reads TGTGCCTGGTCCTCGGGGCAGGGGGCAACACTATCCTACAATGAGCAGTTCTTC.

This clone was counted between two and nine times. The V call is TRBV7-2, the J call TRBJ1-5; possibly TRBD1 for D (5 bases). The V and J ends lost 5 bases and 5 bases respectively, with 13 bases between them. CDR1 is SGHTA and CDR2 is FQGNSA in the germline V gene. This CDR3 is 14 amino acids long. The CDR3 DNA reads TGTGCCAGCAGCCGACTGGGGGGGGATCAGCCCCAGCATTTT. It specifies CASSRLGGDQPQHF.

The V gene is TRBV27, the J gene TRBJ2-3; tentatively, D is TRBD2 (5 bases). The CDR3 has 12 residues. Germline V lookup: CDR1 MNHEY, CDR2 SMNVEV (reference sequence). V lost 5 bases, J lost 6 bases, and 9 bases lay in between. Here the CDR3 DNA reads TGTGCCAGCAGTCCTCCGGGGGATACGCAGTATTTT. This codes for CASSPPGDTQYF.

This clone has a handful of counts. J is TRBJ2-7 and V is TRBV30; D not certain. CDR3 size: 12 residues. Germline values: CDR1 GTSNPN, CDR2 SVGIG (reference sequence). The V and J ends lost 5 bases and 6 bases respectively, with 14 bases between them. CDR3: CAWGPRPVEQYF. CDR3 nucleotides: TGTGCCTGGGGCCCCCGCCCGGTCGAGCAGTACTTC.